This T cell receptor beta chain was captured in a study of radiation and T cells in renal cell carcinoma. About the study: Nephrectomy followed 15 Gy stereotactic body radiation by 4 weeks. Study results and limitations: Top tumor clonotypes rose in blood 2 weeks post-radiation, then contracted.

The sample's time point: blood 2 weeks post-SBRT. Documented treatment: 15 Gy SBRT to primary tumor, nephrectomy 4 weeks later. This renal cell carcinoma was of the clear cell type. Remarks on this clone: Its antigen is not known.

Assay: immunoSEQ multiplex PCR; the TCRdb copy retains only in-frame clones and omits some. The repertoire has roughly 140,000 clones, roughly 90% of them found once; the top ten carry about an eighth. The CDR3 spans 15 residues. V lost 4 bases and J 4 bases, leaving 14 bases between the germline ends. CDR1 and CDR2 from the germline V gene are MNHNS and SASEGT. Sample: blood, taken from a patient whose treatment included radiotherapy and nephrectomy. The rearrangement uses TRBV6-1 and TRBJ1-5; a possible D gene is TRBD1 (5 bases). The receptor was isolated from a woman in her forties or fifties with renal cell carcinoma. The CDR3 sequence: CASSAQAGRNQPQHF. The CDR3, as DNA: TGTGCCAGCAGTGCGCAGGCGGGGCGAAATCAGCCCCAGCATTTT.